The 32 T cell receptor beta chains listed next were all sequenced from one sample in a study of shared clonotypes between healthy human individuals. The table came from immunoSEQ multiplex PCR; TCRdb's copy has only in-frame clones and leaves some out. The table lists roughly 1 million clones, around 76% of them singletons, with around 1.5% in the top ten. The sample taken for sequencing was memory CD4+ T cells sorted from blood. Subset defined: CD45RA-negative fraction. The receptors were gathered from a young man in good health.

The rearrangement uses TRBV2 and TRBJ1-5; no reliable D call. Germline V gene lookup returns CDR1 SNHLY and CDR2 FYNNEI. With 7 bases removed from V and 6 bases from J, the gap between germline ends came to 16 bases. The CDR3 is made up of 14 amino acids. The CDR3 protein is CASKGAAKTQPQHF. CDR3 in DNA: TGTGCCAGCAAGGGCGCGGCAAAAACTCAGCCCCAGCATTTT.

This clone showed up just once. V gene TRBV6-5 combines with J gene TRBJ2-1; 9 positions agree with TRBD1. J gave up 4 bases and V 0 bases, and 4 bases lay outside the gene matches. This CDR3 is built from 16 residues. Germline CDR1 and CDR2: MNHEY and SVGAGI. In nucleotides, the CDR3 is TGTGCCAGCAGTTACTCGACAGGGGGTGTTTACAATGAGCAGTTCTTC. This sequence encodes CASSYSTGGVYNEQFF.

The rearrangement joins TRBV11-2 to TRBJ2-5, with TRBD1 matching over 8 bases. CDR3 length equals 17 residues. V lost 2 bases to trimming and J lost 1 base; unmatched junction nucleotides: 9. Per the germline V gene, CDR1 is SGHAT and CDR2 is FQNNGV. Here the CDR3 DNA reads TGTGCCAGCAGCTTACAGGGTTCCGGACAGGGCCAAGAGACCCAGTACTTC. Translation: CASSLQGSGQGQETQYF.

The gene calls are TRBV6-5 and TRBJ1-6; D unresolved. Germline V gene sequence: CDR1 MNHEY, CDR2 SVGAGI. CDR3 length: 13 amino acids. V lost 5 bases and J lost 6, with 8 bases in between. Here the CDR3 reads CASSKVRNSPLHF. For the CDR3, the DNA is TGTGCCAGCAGTAAAGTTCGTAATTCACCCCTCCACTTT.

This clone was found a few times. The chain links TRBV5-5 to TRBJ1-1; maybe TRBD1 (5 bases). V was cut by 5 bases and J by 4 bases, with 21 bases left in between. The germline CDR1 and CDR2 sequences are SGHKS and YYEKEE (reference sequence). This CDR3 has 16 amino acids. This chain's CDR3 is CASRLDFGAVGTEAFF. The CDR3 DNA reads TGTGCCAGCAGGCTGGACTTCGGGGCGGTTGGCACTGAAGCTTTCTTT.

The table lists this clone with a few counts. The chain employs TRBV11-2 and TRBJ1-5; no firm D call. The CDR3 spans 13 residues. V lost 0 bases, J lost 4 bases, and 4 bases lay in between. Germline V gene sequence: CDR1 SGHAT, CDR2 FQNNGV. The CDR3 protein is CASSLERNQPQHF. CDR3 DNA: TGTGCCAGCAGCTTAGAACGGAATCAGCCCCAGCATTTT.

The chain combines TRBV5-6 with TRBJ1-1; D remains ambiguous. Germline-derived CDR1 and CDR2 are SGHDT and YYEEEE. The CDR3 is made up of 14 amino acids. Deletions cut 1 base from V and 0 bases from J, with 7 bases between. The CDR3 region has the DNA TGTGCCAGCAGCTTGCGGCAGCTGAACACTGAAGCTTTCTTT. This codes for CASSLRQLNTEAFF.

This clone is a singleton in its sample. The chain couples TRBV28 to TRBJ1-2; no definite D call. Trimming stripped 3 bases from V and 1 base from J, with 6 bases between. The germline gives CDR1 MDHEN, CDR2 SYDVKM. The CDR3 consists of 13 residues. The CDR3 loop reads CASSFGNNYGYTF. CDR3 DNA sequence: TGTGCCAGCAGTTTCGGAAATAACTATGGCTACACCTTC.

The J gene is TRBJ2-3, the V gene TRBV5-1; D is perhaps TRBD2 (6 bases). Germline CDR1 SGHRS, CDR2 YFSETQ. Trimming took off 4 bases at V and 2 bases at J, with 14 bases between the two ends. This CDR3 contains 15 residues. CDR3 in amino acids: CASSRGAGSTDTQYF. The DNA of the CDR3 is TGCGCCAGCAGCCGAGGGGCGGGGTCCACAGATACGCAGTATTTT.

The V and J genes are TRBV7-9 and TRBJ2-6; D remains unclear. Trimming removed 9 bases from V and 1 base from J, with 10 bases in between. The CDR3 consists of 14 residues. Germline V gene lookup returns CDR1 SEHNR and CDR2 FQNEAQ (reference sequence). This CDR3 is CASGDESGANVLTF. The DNA for the CDR3 is TGTGCCAGTGGAGATGAATCTGGGGCCAACGTCCTGACTTTC.

The chain has TRBV7-9 and TRBJ1-4; D is uncertain. Trimming left V 5 bases short and J 8 bases short, with 18 bases between. This CDR3 comprises 15 residues. The germline V gene has CDR1 SEHNR and CDR2 FQNEAQ (reference sequence). CDR3 loop: CASSRDSSGREKLFF. CDR3 sequence (DNA): TGTGCCAGCAGCCGAGATTCCTCGGGTAGAGAAAAACTGTTTTTT. The whole variable domain, remainder taken from reference TRBV7-9 and TRBJ1-4, is DTGVSQNPRHKITKRGQNVTFRCDPISEHNRLYWYRQTLGQGPEFLTYFQNEAQLEKSRLLSDRFSAERPKGSFSTLEIQRTEQGDSAMYLCASSRDSSGREKLFFGSGTQLSVL.

The rearrangement links TRBV7-8 to TRBJ1-6; D remains ambiguous. The CDR3 has 15 amino acids. Trimming pared 1 base from V and 9 bases from J, leaving 13 bases between. From germline, CDR1 is SGHVS and CDR2 FQNEAQ. CDR3 in DNA: TGTGCCAGCAGCTTAGGTGTAGGGTTGACTTCACCCCTCCACTTT. It encodes CASSLGVGLTSPLHF. Full variable domain (remainder filled in from reference TRBV7-8 and TRBJ1-6): GAGVSQSPRYKVAKRGQDVALRCDPISGHVSLFWYQQALGQGPEFLTYFQNEAQLDKSGLPSDRFFAERPEGSVSTLKIQRTQQEDSAVYLCASSLGVGLTSPLHFGNGTRLTVT.

This clone occurred many times. CDR3 in amino acids: CASFTGSTDTQYF. CDR3 nucleotides: TGTGCCAGCTTTACAGGTAGCACAGATACGCAGTATTTT. J is TRBJ2-3 and V is TRBV18; a possible D gene is TRBD1 (5 bases). V shed 7 bases and J shed 0 bases, with 8 bases lying between them. The CDR3 totals 13 residues. In germline, CDR1 is KGHSH, CDR2 LQKENI.

The CDR3 DNA is TGTGCCAGCACGGGTGATAGCGGGAGGGCCAACGAGCAGTACTTC. This encodes CASTGDSGRANEQYF. The chain has TRBV2 and TRBJ2-7, with 11 bases that match TRBD2. CDR1 is SNHLY, CDR2 FYNNEI, per germline. Losses at the gene ends were 7 bases for V and 5 bases for J; bases not matched to a gene: 10. The CDR3 is made up of 15 amino acids.

V usage is TRBV9 and J usage is TRBJ1-5; D not resolved. This CDR3 is built from 13 residues. The V gene's germline CDR1 is SGDLS and CDR2 YYNGEE. With 0 bases removed from V and 4 bases from J, the gap between germline ends came to 5 bases. CDR3 in DNA: TGTGCCAGCAGCGTAGACCCTAATCAGCCCCAGCATTTT. Protein product: CASSVDPNQPQHF.

This clone has just a few counts. V and J are TRBV2 and TRBJ2-7; tentative D call: TRBD2 (5 bases). V was clipped by 0 bases and J by 0 bases, with 9 bases between them. The CDR3 is 15 amino acids. Germline CDR1 is SNHLY and CDR2 is FYNNEI. Here the CDR3 reads CASSEASGSSYEQYF. CDR3 in DNA: TGTGCCAGCAGTGAAGCGAGCGGAAGCTCCTACGAGCAGTACTTC.

V gene TRBV7-9 combines with J gene TRBJ2-7; tentatively, D is TRBD2 (6 bases). The V end lost 1 base, the J end lost 1 base, and 8 bases lay between the germline ends. CDR1 SEHNR and CDR2 FQNEAQ come from the germline V gene (reference sequence). The CDR3 consists of 14 residues. Here the CDR3 reads CASSLGGRSYEQYF. For the CDR3, the DNA is TGTGCCAGCAGCTTAGGAGGGAGGTCCTACGAGCAGTACTTC.

The CDR3 DNA reads as TGTGCCATCAGAGGGACTAGCGGCTCCAGCTCCTACAATGAGCAGTTCTTC. Its translation: CAIRGTSGSSSYNEQFF. This rearrangement joins TRBV10-3 to TRBJ2-1, with TRBD2 matching 11 bases. The length of the CDR3 is 17 residues. Looked up from germline, CDR1 is ENHRY and CDR2 is SYGVKD. V lost 6 bases, J lost 0 bases, and 7 bases stayed unmatched.

Only one count was recorded for this clone. The CDR3 coding sequence is TGTGCCAGTAGTACTCATTTCGCAGGGGAGACTGAAGCTTTCTTT. The encoded protein is CASSTHFAGETEAFF. The V and J genes are TRBV19 and TRBJ1-1; D might be TRBD1 (6 bases). The CDR3 contains 15 residues. The germline gives CDR1 LNHDA, CDR2 SQIVND (reference sequence). The V gene lost 4 bases and the J gene lost 5 bases, with 17 bases spanning the gap.

This sequence joins TRBV7-9 and TRBJ2-7; no clear D gene. Germline CDR1 reads SEHNR; CDR2 reads FQNEAQ (reference sequence). The CDR3 is made up of 12 amino acids. The ends were cut back, 5 bases at V and 3 bases at J, with 8 bases in the middle. The CDR3 region has the DNA TGTGCCAGCAGCCCGACGGACTACGAGCAGTACTTC. Its translation: CASSPTDYEQYF.

In its sample, this clone was seen a few times. The rearrangement uses TRBV5-5 and TRBJ1-2; D is ambiguous. The CDR3 consists of 11 residues. The V and J ends lost 3 bases and 8 bases respectively, with 8 bases between them. The germline V gene encodes CDR1 SGHKS and CDR2 YYEKEE (reference sequence). The CDR3 sequence is CASSSDLGYTF. The CDR3 region has the DNA TGTGCCAGCAGCTCGGACCTGGGCTACACCTTC. Together with reference TRBV5-5 and TRBJ1-2, the CDR3 gives the full variable domain: DAGVTQSPTHLIKTRGQQVTLRCSPISGHKSVSWYQQVLGQGPQFIFQYYEKEERGRGNFPDRFSARQFPNYSSELNVNALLLGDSALYLCASSSDLGYTFGSGTRLTVV.

The chain links TRBV5-1 to TRBJ2-2; D may be TRBD1 or TRBD2 (6 bases each). From germline, CDR1 is SGHRS and CDR2 YFSETQ. The CDR3 extends over 15 amino acids. V gave up 0 bases and J gave up 6 bases, with 12 bases separating them. The DNA of the CDR3 is TGCGCCAGCAGCTTGGCCGGGGGCGCAGCCGGGGAGCTGTTTTTT. Translation: CASSLAGGAAGELFF.

The CDR3 nucleotides are TGTGCCAGCACCACCCAGACAGTAACTACAACCTACGAGCAGTACTTC. Translated, it gives CASTTQTVTTTYEQYF. The J gene is TRBJ2-7, the V gene TRBV7-9; perhaps TRBD1 as D (5 bases). The V and J ends lost 7 bases and 2 bases respectively, with 21 bases between them. The CDR3 has 16 residues. Germline-derived CDR1 and CDR2 are SEHNR and FQNEAQ (reference sequence).

This clone was seen a single time. The identical CDR3 is also encoded by other nucleotide sequences in the sample. The rearrangement links TRBV5-1 to TRBJ2-3, with TRBD1 identical over 8 bases. Germline lookup yields CDR1 SGHRS and CDR2 YFSETQ. The CDR3 consists of 14 residues. Losses at the gene ends were 2 bases for V and 3 bases for J; bases not matched to a gene: 2. CDR3 sequence (DNA): TGCGCCAGCAGCTTCAGGGGGCTTACAGATACGCAGTATTTT. This codes for CASSFRGLTDTQYF.

The genes are TRBV19 and TRBJ2-7, with 7 bases matching TRBD1. CDR1 and CDR2 (germline): LNHDA, SQIVND (reference sequence). The CDR3 loop spans 15 amino acids. After removal of 1 base from V and 4 bases from J, the junction contained 7 bases not matched to a gene. The CDR3 DNA reads TGTGCCAGTAGTATAGCCGGGACAGAAATTTACGAGCAGTACTTC. Translating gives CASSIAGTEIYEQYF.

Details on this clone: This sample also contains other DNA sequences that code for the same CDR3. The rearrangement joins TRBV18 to TRBJ2-1; 8 nucleotides line up with TRBD2. Germline V gives CDR1 KGHSH, CDR2 LQKENI. J was trimmed by 4 bases and V by 0 bases; bases with no gene match: 2. The CDR3 sequence is 15 residues long. CDR3 residues: CASSPPAGVYNEQFF. For the CDR3, the DNA is TGTGCCAGCTCACCACCAGCGGGAGTGTACAATGAGCAGTTCTTC.

The chain links TRBV29-1 to TRBJ2-7; D uncertain. Germline assignment: CDR1 SQVTM and CDR2 ANQGSEA. The CDR3 spans 11 residues. Between the trimmed V and J ends, which lost 4 bases and 6 bases, there was a span of 10 bases. This CDR3 is CSVVQVAEQYF. CDR3 coding DNA: TGCAGCGTTGTCCAGGTTGCCGAGCAGTACTTC.

The V and J genes are TRBV11-2 and TRBJ2-1; 10 bases are a match to TRBD2. There are 15 residues in the CDR3. Germline-derived CDR1 and CDR2 are SGHAT and FQNNGV. The ends lost 5 bases at V and 7 bases at J; junction bases unmatched: 8. The CDR3, as DNA: TGTGCCAGCAGCGCCCAAGCGGGGGGGCTGAATGAGCAGTTCTTC. Translated: CASSAQAGGLNEQFF.

This chain uses TRBV2 with TRBJ2-2; TRBD1 aligns across 9 bases. This CDR3 is 14 amino acids long. Germline V CDR1 and CDR2: SNHLY, FYNNEI. J was trimmed by 3 bases and V by 11 bases; bases with no gene match: 7. CDR3 nucleotides: TGTGCCGTTAACAGGGGGCGGGACACCGGGGAGCTGTTTTTT. It codes for CAVNRGRDTGELFF.

The chain is built from TRBV5-4 and TRBJ2-3; D remains unclear. The germline V gene has CDR1 SGHNT and CDR2 YYREEE (reference sequence). V was pared by 0 bases and J by 0 bases, with 8 bases between. There are 15 residues in the CDR3. This chain's CDR3 is CASSLEPLSTDTQYF. CDR3 DNA sequence: TGTGCCAGCAGCTTGGAACCCCTAAGCACAGATACGCAGTATTTT.

This clone has only a few counts. Other DNA sequences in the sample encode the same CDR3. The genes are TRBV5-1 and TRBJ2-3, with D unresolved. The CDR3 extends over 13 amino acids. CDR1 and CDR2 (germline): SGHRS, YFSETQ. V was shortened by 4 bases and J by 4 bases, with 10 bases between the two germline ends. The CDR3: CASSLAAADTQYF. CDR3 DNA sequence: TGCGCCAGCAGCCTGGCAGCAGCAGATACGCAGTATTTT. The whole variable domain, remainder taken from reference TRBV5-1 and TRBJ2-3, is KAGVTQTPRYLIKTRGQQVTLSCSPISGHRSVSWYQQTPGQGLQFLFEYFSETQRNKGNFPGRFSGRQFSNSRSEMNVSTLELGDSALYLCASSLAAADTQYFGPGTRLTVL.

The chain combines TRBV7-9 with TRBJ2-1, with 11 bases aligning to TRBD2. The CDR3 runs 16 residues. After removal of 6 bases from V and 6 bases from J, the junction contained 10 bases not matched to a gene. The germline V gene has CDR1 SEHNR and CDR2 FQNEAQ (reference sequence). This CDR3 is CASRPTGTSGRNEQFF. CDR3 nucleotides: TGTGCCAGCAGACCTACCGGGACTAGCGGACGCAATGAGCAGTTCTTC.